The entry below gives a single TCR beta chain sequence along with its context. TCRdb keeps only in-frame clones here, not all; method: immunoSEQ multiplex PCR. Of some 40,000 clones listed, 92% are singletons. Germline-derived CDR1 and CDR2 are SGHNT and YYREEE (reference sequence). The V gene end was trimmed by 5 bases and the J gene end by 1 base; junction bases not matched to a gene: 5. The CDR3 runs to 16 residues. The entry originates in a study of T cell changes during pregnancy in multiple sclerosis. V and J are TRBV5-4 and TRBJ2-1; 11 bases line up with TRBD1. This specimen consisted of CD8+ T cells from peripheral blood mononuclear cells, obtained before pregnancy. This receptor was identified in a female donor with multiple sclerosis, enrolled in a pregnancy study. The CDR3 is CASSYGQGASYNEQFF. The CDR3 nucleotides are TGTGCCAGCAGTTATGGACAGGGGGCTTCCTACAATGAGCAGTTCTTC.